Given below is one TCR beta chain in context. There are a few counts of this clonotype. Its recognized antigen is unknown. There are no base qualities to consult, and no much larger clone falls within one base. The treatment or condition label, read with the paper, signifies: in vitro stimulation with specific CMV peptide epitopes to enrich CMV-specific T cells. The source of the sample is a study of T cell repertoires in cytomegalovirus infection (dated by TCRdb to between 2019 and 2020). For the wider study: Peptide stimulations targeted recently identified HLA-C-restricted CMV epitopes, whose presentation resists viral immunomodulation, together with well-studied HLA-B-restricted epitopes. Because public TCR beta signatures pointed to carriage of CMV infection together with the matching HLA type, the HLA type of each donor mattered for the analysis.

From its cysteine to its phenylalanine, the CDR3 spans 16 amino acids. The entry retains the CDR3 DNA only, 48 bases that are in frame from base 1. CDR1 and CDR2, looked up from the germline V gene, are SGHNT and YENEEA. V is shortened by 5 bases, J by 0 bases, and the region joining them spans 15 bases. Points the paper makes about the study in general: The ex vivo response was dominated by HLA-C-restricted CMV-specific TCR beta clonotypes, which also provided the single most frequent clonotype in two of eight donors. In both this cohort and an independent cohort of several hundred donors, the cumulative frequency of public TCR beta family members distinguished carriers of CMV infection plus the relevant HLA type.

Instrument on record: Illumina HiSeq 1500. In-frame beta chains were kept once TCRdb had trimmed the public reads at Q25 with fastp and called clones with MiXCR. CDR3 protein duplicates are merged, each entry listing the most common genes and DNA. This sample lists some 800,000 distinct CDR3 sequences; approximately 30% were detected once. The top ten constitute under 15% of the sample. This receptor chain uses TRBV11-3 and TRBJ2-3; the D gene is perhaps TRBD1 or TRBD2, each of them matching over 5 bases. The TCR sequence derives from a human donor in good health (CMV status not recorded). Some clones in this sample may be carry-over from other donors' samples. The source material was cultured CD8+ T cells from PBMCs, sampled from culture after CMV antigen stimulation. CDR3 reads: CASSPGRGPSTDTQYF. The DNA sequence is TGTGCCAGCAGCCCGGGAAGGGGTCCCAGCACAGATACGCAGTATTTT.